A single sample gave rise to the 18 T cell receptor beta chains below, sequenced in a study of T-cell memory formation after mild COVID-19. A single record per CDR3 protein comes from TCRdb applying MiXCR to the 5' RACE reads. Seen here are approximately 570,000 distinct CDR3 sequences, 15% to 20% observed once, and the top ten hold around 11%. The sequenced sample consisted of PBMCs or a T cell subset sorted from them (not recorded which). The source of these receptors is an adult woman who had mild COVID-19 (a few samples of this study predate the infection). Cell type and time point are not known.

The chain carries TRBV5-1 and TRBJ2-3; 12 nucleotides line up with TRBD1. CDR1 SGHRS and CDR2 YFSETQ come from the germline V gene. This CDR3 spans 15 amino acids. The J segment lost 6 bases and the V segment lost 3 bases, leaving 5 bases of the junction unmatched. CDR3: CASSYRDRGRDTQYF. The CDR3 DNA sequence: TGCGCCAGCAGCTACCGGGACAGGGGGCGGGATACGCAGTATTTT.

The chain uses TRBV2 and TRBJ2-3; 7 positions agree with TRBD2. J was trimmed by 0 bases and V by 8 bases; bases with no gene match: 5. CDR3 size: 14 residues. From germline, CDR1 is SNHLY and CDR2 FYNNEI. The CDR3 DNA reads as TGTGCCAGCGACGGGGGGTTTAGCACAGATACGCAGTATTTT. Its translation is CASDGGFSTDTQYF.

The chain is built from TRBV24-1 and TRBJ2-6, with D possibly matching TRBD1 (5 bases). The germline CDR1 and CDR2 sequences are KGHDR and SFDVKD. Trimming stripped 2 bases from V and 1 base from J, with 11 bases between. This CDR3 spans 17 amino acids. CDR3 protein: CATSDSIGASGANVLTF. The CDR3 nucleotides read TGTGCCACCAGTGATTCAATAGGGGCTTCTGGGGCCAACGTCCTGACTTTC.

The gene calls are TRBV9 and TRBJ1-6; D ambiguous. Deletions cut 2 bases from V and 6 bases from J, with 12 bases between. This CDR3 comprises 15 residues. The germline V gene has CDR1 SGDLS and CDR2 YYNGEE. CDR3 sequence reads: CASSVKGYGNSPLHF. Here the CDR3 DNA reads TGTGCCAGCAGCGTCAAGGGCTATGGTAATTCACCCCTCCACTTT.

In its sample, this clonotype was seen a few times. V and J are TRBV12-3 or TRBV12-4 and TRBJ1-2; D unresolved. V dropped 6 bases and J dropped 4 bases, with 18 bases sitting between them. This CDR3 is built from 15 residues. The CDR3 sequence is CASSRGHTRVYGYTF. CDR3 DNA sequence: TGTGCCAGCAGCCGCGGGCACACCCGGGTCTATGGCTACACCTTC.

This clonotype was picked up a small number of times. The chain uses TRBV19 and TRBJ1-1, with D possibly being TRBD1 (6 bases). V shed 4 bases and J shed 8 bases, with 14 bases lying between them. This CDR3 region has 13 residues. In germline, CDR1 is LNHDA, CDR2 SQIVND (reference sequence). CDR3 DNA sequence: TGTGCCAGTAGTAGCTGGAATACAGGGGAAGCTTTCTTT. Its translation: CASSSWNTGEAFF.

The table lists this clonotype with a few counts. This chain uses TRBV20-1 with TRBJ1-1; tentatively, D is TRBD1 (6 bases). V was trimmed by 5 bases and J by 5 bases, leaving 15 bases between them. CDR1 and CDR2 (germline): DFQATT, SNEGSKA (reference sequence). The CDR3 loop spans 13 amino acids. The CDR3 DNA is TGCAGTGCTCCACTTCGGACAGATACTGAAGCTTTCTTT. Its protein is CSAPLRTDTEAFF.

V is TRBV18 and J is TRBJ2-2; D ambiguous. CDR1 KGHSH and CDR2 LQKENI come from the germline V gene. V lost 1 base to trimming and J lost 3 bases, with 6 bases between them. The CDR3 contains 14 residues. CDR3 residues: CASSPHSDTGELFF. As DNA, the CDR3 is TGTGCCAGCTCACCACACAGTGACACCGGGGAGCTGTTTTTT.

This clonotype came up a few times. The chain carries TRBV12-3 or TRBV12-4 and TRBJ2-5; a weak D match, TRBD1 (5 bases). Trimming removed 3 bases from V and 2 bases from J, with 10 bases in between. This CDR3 has 14 amino acids. Here the CDR3 reads CASSFRAYQETQYF. The DNA of the CDR3 is TGTGCCAGCAGTTTCAGGGCCTATCAAGAGACCCAGTACTTC.

This clonotype has only a few counts. The chain carries TRBV12-3 or TRBV12-4 and TRBJ2-1; D gene unclear. CDR3 length: 15 residues. Trimming removed 7 bases from V and 4 bases from J, with 17 bases in between. The CDR3 nucleotides read TGTGCCAGCACCCAACCCCACGACCCATACAATGAGCAGTTCTTC. As protein: CASTQPHDPYNEQFF.

This clonotype was observed once. Germline is not matched at one junction end, which may reflect a read error. V and J are TRBV5-1 and TRBJ1-6; D gene ambiguous. The germline V gene encodes CDR1 SGHRS and CDR2 YFSETQ. The CDR3 has 17 residues. The CDR3 reads CASSAGGPSSYNSHLHF. The CDR3, as DNA: TGCGCCAGCAGCGCCGGAGGGCCGAGCTCCTATAATTCACACCTCCACTTT.

This clonotype turned up a few times. This sequence joins TRBV4-1 and TRBJ2-7; D is perhaps TRBD1 (6 bases). The ends were cut back, 5 bases at V and 6 bases at J, with 14 bases in the middle. Germline V gene lookup returns CDR1 MGHRA and CDR2 YSYEKL. The CDR3 is 13 amino acids. The CDR3 sequence is CASSTPRQAEQYF. As DNA, the CDR3 is TGCGCCAGCAGCACCCCTAGACAGGCCGAGCAGTACTTC.

This clonotype was seen only a few times. This chain uses TRBV28 with TRBJ2-1; D gene ambiguous. This CDR3 region has 19 residues. CDR1 is MDHEN and CDR2 is SYDVKM in the germline V gene. Trimming cost V 5 bases and J 0 bases, with 23 bases left between them. The CDR3 bases are TGTGCCAGCAGTACACGATATACCCTGTGGGAAGGCTCCTACAATGAGCAGTTCTTC. Protein: CASSTRYTLWEGSYNEQFF.

The sample holds a few counts of this clonotype. J is TRBJ2-5 and V is TRBV20-1; 7 bases line up with TRBD2. V gave up 4 bases and J gave up 3 bases; unmatched junction bases: 11. This CDR3 contains 15 residues. Germline V gene sequence: CDR1 DFQATT, CDR2 SNEGSKA (reference sequence). The CDR3 sequence: CSANLRGGAKETQYF. As DNA, the CDR3 is TGCAGTGCTAACCTCCGGGGAGGGGCAAAAGAGACCCAGTACTTC.

The chain uses TRBV29-1 and TRBJ2-7; either TRBD1 or TRBD2 may supply D (5 bases each). Germline CDR1 is SQVTM and CDR2 is ANQGSEA. The CDR3 extends over 15 amino acids. Trimming cost V 4 bases and J 0 bases, with 16 bases left between them. The CDR3 sequence: CSVVGVRAHSYEQYF. In DNA form, the CDR3 reads TGCAGCGTTGTGGGGGTTAGGGCACACTCCTACGAGCAGTACTTC.

The chain joins TRBV20-1 to TRBJ1-1; D may be TRBD1 (5 bases). CDR3 size: 15 residues. Deletions cut 0 bases from V and 12 bases from J, with 23 bases between. Germline CDR1 and CDR2: DFQATT and SNEGSKA (reference sequence). The CDR3 DNA reads as TGCAGTGCTAGAGACCCGCAGGGCCTATCCTGGGAAACTTTCTTT. Translating it yields CSARDPQGLSWETFF.

The V gene is TRBV5-1, the J gene TRBJ2-4; TRBD2 agrees at 8 bases. The germline V gene has CDR1 SGHRS and CDR2 YFSETQ. Trimming at V came to 7 bases and at J to 3 bases, leaving 3 bases not matched to a gene. The CDR3 totals 13 residues. CDR3 in DNA: TGCGCCAGCTCGGGGGGGCACAAAAACATTCAGTACTTC. Its translation: CASSGGHKNIQYF.

The chain has TRBV7-8 and TRBJ2-1; tentative D call: TRBD2 (5 bases). Trimming pared 1 base from V and 0 bases from J, leaving 13 bases between. There are 17 residues in the CDR3. CDR1 is SGHVS and CDR2 is FQNEAQ in the germline V gene. This chain's CDR3 is CASSLVPKGSSYNEQFF. CDR3 coding DNA: TGTGCCAGCAGCTTAGTGCCCAAAGGGAGCTCCTACAATGAGCAGTTCTTC.